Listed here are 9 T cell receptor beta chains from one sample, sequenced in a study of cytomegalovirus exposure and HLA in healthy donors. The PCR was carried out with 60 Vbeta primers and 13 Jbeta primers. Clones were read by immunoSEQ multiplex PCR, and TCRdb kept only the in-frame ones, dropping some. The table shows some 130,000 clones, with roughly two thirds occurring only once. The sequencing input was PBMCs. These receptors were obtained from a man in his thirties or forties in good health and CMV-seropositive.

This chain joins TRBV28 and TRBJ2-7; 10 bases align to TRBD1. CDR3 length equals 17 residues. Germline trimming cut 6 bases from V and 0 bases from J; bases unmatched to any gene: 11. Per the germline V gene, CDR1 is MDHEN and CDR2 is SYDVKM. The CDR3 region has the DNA TGTGCCAGCAGGGCCCGGGCGTGGGACAGGGGCTCCTACGAGCAGTACTTC. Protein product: CASRARAWDRGSYEQYF.

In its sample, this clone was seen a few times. The CDR3 sequence is CASSFFPPLAGQETQYF. The CDR3 nucleotides read TGTGCCAGCAGCTTTTTCCCCCCCTTAGCGGGGCAAGAGACCCAGTACTTC. This chain joins TRBV5-6 and TRBJ2-5; TRBD2 matches 8 bases. Trimming at V came to 2 bases and at J to 2 bases, leaving 11 bases not matched to a gene. The CDR3 runs to 17 residues. Germline CDR1 reads SGHDT; CDR2 reads YYEEEE.

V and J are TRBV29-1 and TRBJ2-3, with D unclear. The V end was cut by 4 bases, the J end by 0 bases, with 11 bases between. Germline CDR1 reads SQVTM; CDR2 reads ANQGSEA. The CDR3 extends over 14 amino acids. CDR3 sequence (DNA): TGCAGCGTTGGAAACGGTATAAGCACAGATACGCAGTATTTT. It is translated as CSVGNGISTDTQYF.

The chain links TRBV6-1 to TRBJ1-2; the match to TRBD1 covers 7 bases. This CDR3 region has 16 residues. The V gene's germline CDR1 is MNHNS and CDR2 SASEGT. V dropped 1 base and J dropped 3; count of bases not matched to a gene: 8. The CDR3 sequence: CASSEGDDRVDYGYTF. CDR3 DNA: TGTGCCAGCAGTGAAGGGGACGACAGGGTGGACTATGGCTACACCTTC.

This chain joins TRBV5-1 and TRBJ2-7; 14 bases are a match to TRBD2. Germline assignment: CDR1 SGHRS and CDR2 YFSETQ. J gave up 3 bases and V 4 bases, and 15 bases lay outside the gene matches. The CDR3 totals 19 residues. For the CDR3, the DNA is TGCGCCAGCAGCGGTACCGGGACTAGCGGGAGAATAAGATACTACGAGCAGTACTTC. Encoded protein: CASSGTGTSGRIRYYEQYF.

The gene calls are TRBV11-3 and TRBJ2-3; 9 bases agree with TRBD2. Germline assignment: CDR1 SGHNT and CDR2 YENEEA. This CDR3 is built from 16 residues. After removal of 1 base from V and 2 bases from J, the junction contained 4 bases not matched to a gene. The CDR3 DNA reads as TGTGCCAGCAGCTTAGGATCTAGCGGGGTCACAGATACGCAGTATTTT. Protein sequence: CASSLGSSGVTDTQYF.

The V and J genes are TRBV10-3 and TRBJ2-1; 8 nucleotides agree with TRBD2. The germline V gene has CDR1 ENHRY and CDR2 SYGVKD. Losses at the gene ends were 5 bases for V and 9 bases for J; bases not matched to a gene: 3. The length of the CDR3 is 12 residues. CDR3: CAISQTSVEQFF. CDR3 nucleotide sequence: TGTGCCATCAGTCAGACTAGCGTTGAGCAGTTCTTC.

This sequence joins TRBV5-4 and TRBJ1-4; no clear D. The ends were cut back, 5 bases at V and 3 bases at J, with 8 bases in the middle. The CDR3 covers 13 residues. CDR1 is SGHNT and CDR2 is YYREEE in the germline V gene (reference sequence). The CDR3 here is CASSRVPNEKLFF. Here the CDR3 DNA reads TGTGCCAGCAGTCGGGTTCCTAATGAAAAACTGTTTTTT.

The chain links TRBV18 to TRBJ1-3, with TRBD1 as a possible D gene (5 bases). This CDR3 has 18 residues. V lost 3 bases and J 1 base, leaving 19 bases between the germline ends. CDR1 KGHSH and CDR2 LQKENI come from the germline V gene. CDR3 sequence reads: CASSPRTVQGRSGNTIYF. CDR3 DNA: TGTGCCAGCTCACCCCGCACCGTTCAGGGAAGGTCTGGAAACACCATATATTTT. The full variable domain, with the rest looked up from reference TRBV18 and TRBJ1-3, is NAGVMQNPRHLVRRRGQEARLRCSPMKGHSHVYWYRQLPEEGLKFMVYLQKENIIDESGMPKERFSAEFPKEGPSILRIQQVVRGDSAAYFCASSPRTVQGRSGNTIYFGEGSWLTVV.